Listed below are T cell receptor beta chains from one sample, sequenced in a study of T cell responses to AZD1222 COVID-19 vaccine. Clones were read by immunoSEQ multiplex PCR, and TCRdb kept only the in-frame ones, dropping some. Of around 130,000 clones in the sample, 91% were seen once. The sequenced sample was peripheral blood, obtained on day 0 of AZD1222 vaccination. The origin of the receptors is an adult in good health. Each CDR3 is given with its conserved first and last residue. The D gene is left open where the match is weak. Where a row states a size, it is once, few, many or the class of an expanded clone; other rows omit it.

TRBJ2-6,-,TRBV5-6,once,TGTGCCAGCGGGACTGGGGCCAACGTCCTGACTTTC,CASGTGANVLTF
TRBJ2-1,-,TRBV9,-,TGTGCCAGCAGCGTACAGCAGGGATACGGAGTCAATGAGCAGTTCTTC,CASSVQQGYGVNEQFF
TRBJ2-5,-,TRBV5-4,-,TGTGCCAGCAGCTCCGCCGGCAGACAAGAGACCCAGTACTTC,CASSSAGRQETQYF
TRBJ2-3,TRBD2,TRBV28,-,TGTGCCAGCAGAGCACCCCCAGGACGGAGGACTAGCTCAGATACGCAGTATTTT,CASRAPPGRRTSSDTQYF
TRBJ2-7,-,TRBV19,-,TGTGCCAGTAGTAGTGGCAGAACCCCCTACGAGCAGTACTTC,CASSSGRTPYEQYF
TRBJ1-1,TRBD1,TRBV30,once,TGTGCCTGGAGTCGACAGGGTGGGACTGAAGCTTTCTTT,CAWSRQGGTEAFF
TRBJ1-3,-,TRBV19,-,TGTGCCAGTGTTGAGGGAAACACCATATATTTT,CASVEGNTIYF
TRBJ1-3,-,TRBV5-1,once,TGCGCCAGCAGCCCAGGGCAGACTGGAAACACCATATATTTT,CASSPGQTGNTIYF
TRBJ2-7,-,TRBV27,-,TGTGCCAGCAGTTCCGGGCCCGGAGAGCAGTACTTC,CASSSGPGEQYF
TRBJ1-5,-,TRBV28,-,TGTGCCAGCAGTAGGCGGCATCAGCCCCAGCATTTT,CASSRRHQPQHF
TRBJ2-7,-,TRBV5-4,-,TGTGCCAGCAGCTTGGACAGGGACGAGGAGCAGTACTTC,CASSLDRDEEQYF
TRBJ2-5,-,TRBV5-6,once,TGTGCCAGCAGCTCCTTCCAGGGACGTACCGAAGAGACCCAGTACTTC,CASSSFQGRTEETQYF
TRBJ1-2,-,TRBV2,-,TGTGCCAGCAGTTTCGACAGCCTATCTAACTATGGCTACACCTTC,CASSFDSLSNYGYTF
TRBJ1-1,TRBD1,TRBV7-2,-,TGTGCCAGCGCCTCGGGGGACAGGGAAGCTTTCTTT,CASASGDREAFF
TRBJ1-1,-,TRBV30,once,TGTGCCTGGAGTGTAGGGGCCCATGGGAACACTGAAGCTTTCTTT,CAWSVGAHGNTEAFF
TRBJ2-5,TRBD1,TRBV5-1,-,TGCGCCAGCAGCTTGATTGCAGGGGGCGGTGAGACCCAGTACTTC,CASSLIAGGGETQYF
TRBJ2-2,TRBD1,TRBV5-5,once,TGTGCCAGCAGCTTCCCAGGGGGAACCGGGGAGCTGTTTTTT,CASSFPGGTGELFF
TRBJ2-7,TRBD1,TRBV28,-,TGTGCCAGCAGTGATATCCGGGACAGGGGGCGCGAGCAGTACTTC,CASSDIRDRGREQYF
TRBJ1-6,TRBD1,TRBV27,-,TGTGCCAGCAGCCGCCGGACAGGCGGCGATTCACCCCTCCACTTT,CASSRRTGGDSPLHF
TRBJ2-2,-,TRBV6-4,-,TGTGCCAGCAGTCCAACGGGAGTAGACACCGGGGAGCTGTTTTTT,CASSPTGVDTGELFF
TRBJ1-1,-,TRBV6-1,-,TGTGCCAGCAGTGATTCGGGTAACACTGAAGCTTTCTTT,CASSDSGNTEAFF
TRBJ2-7,-,TRBV19,-,TGTGCCAGTAGCCAAAGGAGAACCGACGAGCAGTACTTC,CASSQRRTDEQYF
TRBJ1-5,TRBD1,TRBV7-8,-,TGTGCCAGCAGCTTAGAGGGACAGCCATATCAGCCCCAGCATTTT,CASSLEGQPYQPQHF
TRBJ1-2,-,TRBV4-1,-,TGCGCCAGCAGCCAAGAAAGCTATGGCTACACCTTC,CASSQESYGYTF
TRBJ2-2,-,TRBV5-5,-,TGTGCCAGCAGCTTGTTAACCGCGAACACCGGGGAGCTGTTTTTT,CASSLLTANTGELFF
TRBJ2-2,-,TRBV3-1/TRBV3-2,-,TGTGCCAGCAGCCAATTTACGAACACCGGGGAGCTGTTTTTT,CASSQFTNTGELFF
TRBJ1-3,TRBD1,TRBV10-3,-,TGTGCCATCAGTCCAGGGGGAAGTGGAAACACCATATATTTT,CAISPGGSGNTIYF
TRBJ2-1,TRBD1,TRBV29-1,-,TGCAGCTTCGGGGACAGGAATGAGCAGTTCTTC,CSFGDRNEQFF
TRBJ2-7,TRBD2,TRBV19,-,TGTGCCAGTAGTATCGGGGGGGGCTATACTTCCTACGAGCAGTACTTC,CASSIGGGYTSYEQYF
TRBJ1-6,-,TRBV30,-,TGTGCCTGGGGGACGAGCTATAATTCACCCCTCCACTTT,CAWGTSYNSPLHF
TRBJ2-5,TRBD2,TRBV3-1/TRBV3-2,-,TGTGCCAGCAGCCAGGGACTAGCGGGAGAAGAGACCCAGTACTTC,CASSQGLAGEETQYF